This TCR beta chain was recovered during a study of blood T cell repertoires in COVID-19. Overall study context: The United States, Italy and Spain were the sources of the acute and convalescent COVID-19 samples. Sample material is recorded as cDNA or gDNA derived from T cells, B-cell-depleted T cells, or PBMCs.

This clone was detected only a few times. In the original workflow: Amplifying reference gene primers gave estimates of nucleated cell counts. Produced via immunoSEQ multiplex PCR; TCRdb's table is partial and in-frame only. The DNA gave D and trimming, while V, J and clone size come from that table. The data hold about 230,000 clones, with around 84% observed a single time. With V trimmed by 2 bases and J by 6 bases, 10 bases remained unmatched. The germline V gene encodes CDR1 SGHTA and CDR2 FQGNSA. This CDR3 is 17 amino acids long. The chain recombines TRBV7-2 with TRBJ2-3, with TRBD2 matching 11 bases. The specimen sequenced was peripheral blood. The sequence was collected from a woman in her thirties or forties who had recovered from COVID-19. The DNA for the CDR3 is TGTGCCAGCAGCTTATCCTTTAGCGGGGGGGCATCGGATACGCAGTATTTT. Amino acids: CASSLSFSGGASDTQYF.